This is a list of T cell receptor beta chains from one sample in a study of T cell responses to AZD1222 COVID-19 vaccine. Profiled with immunoSEQ multiplex PCR; TCRdb holds only in-frame clones, not every one. Of about 120,000 clones in the sample, 70% to 90% were seen once. The sample consisted of peripheral blood, taken on day 0 of AZD1222 vaccination. The receptors originated from an adult in good health. The CDR3 runs from the conserved cysteine through the conserved F or W. The D gene is left open where the match is weak. A row's size may be missing; if present it is once, few, many or a size class.

abundance,v_gene,d_gene,j_gene,CDR3nt,CDR3aa
.,TRBV25-1,.,TRBJ1-4,TGTGCCAGCAGTGATGGTCAGGGATGGGAAAAACTGTTTTTT,CASSDGQGWEKLFF
once,TRBV29-1,TRBD1,TRBJ1-5,TGCAGCGTTGGGACAGGTCTCAATCAGCCCCAGCATTTT,CSVGTGLNQPQHF
.,TRBV19,.,TRBJ1-6,TGTGCCAGTATGGTGGGGCCTAATTCACCCCTCCACTTT,CASMVGPNSPLHF
few,TRBV7-2,.,TRBJ2-5,TGTGCCAGCAGCTTAGAAAATTCTATCCGCCCGGACTTC,CASSLENSIRPDF
.,TRBV5-1,.,TRBJ1-5,TGCGCCAGCAGCTCCCGGACACGTTATAGCAATCAGCCCCAGCATTTT,CASSSRTRYSNQPQHF
.,TRBV4-1,.,TRBJ2-7,TGCGCCAGCAGCCAATATGTCAGAACCTACGAGCAGTACTTC,CASSQYVRTYEQYF
.,TRBV29-1,.,TRBJ2-7,TGCAGCGCCTATGGCAGTTCCTACGAGCAGTACTTC,CSAYGSSYEQYF
.,TRBV18,.,TRBJ1-4,TGTGCCAGCTCACTTTACTCACCGTCTATGAATGAAAAACTGTTTTTT,CASSLYSPSMNEKLFF
.,TRBV11-2,.,TRBJ1-1,TGTGCCAGCAGCTTAGTAGTGGACGCTGAAGCTTTCTTT,CASSLVVDAEAFF
.,TRBV29-1,TRBD1,TRBJ1-2,TGCAGCGCACCCGGGACAGAGGATGGCTACACCTTC,CSAPGTEDGYTF
.,TRBV5-6,TRBD1,TRBJ1-1,TGTGCCAGCAACTACGTGGACAGGACGAACACTGAAGCTTTCTTT,CASNYVDRTNTEAFF
.,TRBV4-2,.,TRBJ1-1,TGTGCCAGCAGCCAAGGGCCCAGGCGATTGAGTAGCTTGAACACTGAAGCTTTCTTT,CASSQGPRRLSSLNTEAFF
.,TRBV10-3,.,TRBJ1-1,TGTGCCATCAGTGAGTCTATGTATGGGGACCGCGGCACTGAAGCTTTCTTT,CAISESMYGDRGTEAFF
.,TRBV6-1,.,TRBJ1-3,TGTGCCAGCAGTGAAAAGGTGGTCTCTGGAAACACCATATATTTT,CASSEKVVSGNTIYF
.,TRBV4-3,.,TRBJ1-1,TGCGCCAGCAGCCGAAGCGCGAACAGTGAAGCTTTCTTT,CASSRSANSEAFF
.,TRBV20-1,.,TRBJ2-1,TGCAGTGCGAGACACCACAATGAGCAGTTCTTC,CSARHHNEQFF
.,TRBV19,.,TRBJ1-1,TGTGCCAGTATAAGGGATGGTGGTGAAGCTTTCTTT,CASIRDGGEAFF
.,TRBV4-2,TRBD1,TRBJ1-2,TGTGCCAGCAGCCAGGGGACAGCGAACTATGGCTACACCTTC,CASSQGTANYGYTF
once,TRBV19,.,TRBJ1-1,TGTGCCAGTAGCTCGGCCGACACCAAGAACACTGAAGCTTTCTTT,CASSSADTKNTEAFF
.,TRBV25-1,.,TRBJ2-3,TGTGCCAGCAGTGAGGCAGATACGCAGTATTTT,CASSEADTQYF
.,TRBV2,.,TRBJ2-7,TGTGCCAGCAGGCTCCAGACACCGGGAGCCTACGAGCAGTACTTC,CASRLQTPGAYEQYF
.,TRBV9,TRBD2,TRBJ2-7,TGTGCCAGCAGCCCCCGGACTAGCGGGGGGATATACGAGCAGTACTTC,CASSPRTSGGIYEQYF
.,TRBV4-1,.,TRBJ2-7,TGCGCCAGCAGCCAAGACGGGGTCTCCTACGAGCAGTACTTC,CASSQDGVSYEQYF
.,TRBV27,.,TRBJ1-4,TGTGCCAGCAGTTTATCTTGGCAGGGTGAAAAACTGTTTTTT,CASSLSWQGEKLFF
once,TRBV29-1,.,TRBJ1-1,TGCAGCGCCGAAGGGGGGGAAGCTTTCTTT,CSAEGGEAFF
.,TRBV10-2,.,TRBJ2-3,TGCGCCAGCGCGGCGCGCGGGGAGGCAGATACGCAGTATTTT,CASAARGEADTQYF